This T cell receptor (beta chain) was sequenced in a study of Tregs in tolerant kidney transplant recipients. Turning to the study itself: CD4+CD25+CD127- cells came from roughly three-day belatacept mixed lymphocyte reactions, some with roughly five-day graft donor restimulation.

A few counts support this clone. Its antigen is unidentified. The length of the CDR3 is 14 residues. CDR1 SNHLY and CDR2 FYNNEI come from the germline V gene. V lost 9 bases, J lost 2 bases, and 14 bases lay in between. Assay used: immunoSEQ multiplex PCR; TCRdb lists only in-frame clones, some missing. The sample contains fewer than 40,000 clones, approximately 83% of which appear only once. The material sequenced was Tregs from blood cultured with allogeneic cells. This chain uses TRBV2 with TRBJ1-5, with a tentative D call TRBD1 (6 bases). The receptor was isolated from a human donor in good health. CDR3 nucleotide sequence: TGTGCCAGTCAAGGGGGGTTTGGCAATCAGCCCCAGCATTTT. Protein product: CASQGGFGNQPQHF.